This entry lists 4 T cell receptor beta chains sequenced from one sample in a study. TCRdb reprocessed the 5' RACE reads with MiXCR, giving one entry per CDR3 protein. The sample includes 90 distinct CDR3 sequences. Sequencing input: total memory T cells from blood PBMCs. Subset denoted: transitional memory CD4+ T cells. These receptors came from a male donor with HIV.

The chain employs TRBV10-3 and TRBJ1-6, with D maybe TRBD1 (5 bases). This CDR3 has 15 amino acids. V dropped 6 bases and J dropped 7 bases, with 16 bases sitting between them. CDR1 and CDR2 from the germline V gene are ENHRY and SYGVKD. The CDR3 protein is CAISRDRVQNSPLHF. The DNA of the CDR3 is TGTGCCATCAGCAGGGATCGGGTCCAGAATTCACCCCTCCACTTT.

V is TRBV5-4 and J is TRBJ2-1, with 9 bases lining up with TRBD1. The length of the CDR3 is 13 residues. Germline CDR1 SGHNT, CDR2 YYREEE (reference sequence). The junction had 5 bases not matched to a gene; V was cut back by 4 bases and J by 9 bases. The CDR3 reads CASSNWDRVEQFF. In nucleotides, the CDR3 is TGTGCCAGCAGCAATTGGGACAGGGTTGAGCAGTTCTTC. The full variable domain, with the rest looked up from reference TRBV5-4 and TRBJ2-1, is ETGVTQSPTHLIKTRGQQVTLRCSSQSGHNTVSWYQQALGQGPQFIFQYYREEENGRGNFPPRFSGLQFPNYSSELNVNALELDDSALYLCASSNWDRVEQFFGPGTRLTVL.

The V call is TRBV5-5, the J call TRBJ1-6, with D tentatively TRBD1 (5 bases). This CDR3 region has 17 residues. V shed 2 bases and J shed 8 bases, with 20 bases lying between them. Per the germline V gene, CDR1 is SGHKS and CDR2 is YYEKEE (reference sequence). In DNA form, the CDR3 reads TGTGCCAGCAGCTTTTCGAGGGGCAGCGGGTCTGATTCACCCCTCCACTTT. Translation: CASSFSRGSGSDSPLHF. The full variable domain, rest sourced from reference TRBV5-5 and TRBJ1-6, is DAGVTQSPTHLIKTRGQQVTLRCSPISGHKSVSWYQQVLGQGPQFIFQYYEKEERGRGNFPDRFSARQFPNYSSELNVNALLLGDSALYLCASSFSRGSGSDSPLHFGNGTRLTVT.

A few counts support this clonotype. This chain joins TRBV18 and TRBJ2-7; no firm D call. The germline V gene has CDR1 KGHSH and CDR2 LQKENI. V gave up 0 bases and J gave up 1 base, with 10 bases separating them. The CDR3 contains 15 residues. CDR3 loop: CASSPPGPTSYEQYF. The DNA of the CDR3 is TGTGCCAGCTCACCACCAGGCCCGACTTCCTACGAGCAGTACTTC.